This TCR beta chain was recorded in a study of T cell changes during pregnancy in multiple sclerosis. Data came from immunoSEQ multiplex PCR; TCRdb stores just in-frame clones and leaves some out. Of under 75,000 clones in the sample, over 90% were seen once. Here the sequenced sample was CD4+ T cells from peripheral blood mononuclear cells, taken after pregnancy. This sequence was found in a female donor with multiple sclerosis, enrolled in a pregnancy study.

The CDR3 protein is CASSFDRVYGYTF. DNA for the CDR3: TGTGCCAGCAGCTTTGACAGGGTCTATGGCTACACCTTC. V is TRBV7-2 and J is TRBJ1-2; 7 bases are a match to TRBD1. This CDR3 comprises 13 residues. CDR1 is SGHTA and CDR2 is FQGNSA in the germline V gene. With V trimmed by 3 bases and J by 4 bases, 2 bases remained unmatched.